The 5 T cell receptor beta chains presented below share a single source sample, sequenced in a study of blood T cell repertoires in COVID-19. The method was immunoSEQ multiplex PCR; TCRdb's version includes in-frame clones alone and lacks a portion of them. In the table there are 15,000 to 20,000 clones, around 80% of which are singletons. The sample consisted of peripheral blood. Receptor source: a human donor in a cohort sampled during active COVID-19.

This chain joins TRBV28 and TRBJ1-1; perhaps TRBD1 as D (5 bases). CDR3 length equals 14 residues. CDR1 MDHEN and CDR2 SYDVKM come from the germline V gene. V was cut by 3 bases and J by 4 bases, with 12 bases left in between. The DNA of the CDR3 is TGTGCCAGCAGTTTGATCGCAGGGTTCACTGAAGCTTTCTTT. Amino acids: CASSLIAGFTEAFF.

The V call is TRBV5-1, the J call TRBJ2-5; unclear D gene. This CDR3 has 14 amino acids. Germline V gene sequence: CDR1 SGHRS, CDR2 YFSETQ. V was trimmed by 6 bases and J by 1 base, leaving 13 bases between them. CDR3 loop: CASNGGQIQETQYF. CDR3 nucleotides: TGCGCCAGCAATGGTGGGCAGATCCAAGAGACCCAGTACTTC.

V is TRBV2 and J is TRBJ2-1; the D is unclear. CDR3 length: 15 amino acids. Germline loops: CDR1 SNHLY, CDR2 FYNNEI. V was pared by 2 bases and J by 2 bases, with 10 bases between. DNA for the CDR3: TGTGCCAGCAGTGAACTCGGTCCTCCCTACAATGAGCAGTTCTTC. Residues: CASSELGPPYNEQFF.

The genes are TRBV11-3 and TRBJ2-3, with TRBD1 as a possible D gene (5 bases). Germline CDR1 reads SGHNT; CDR2 reads YENEEA. V lost 2 bases, J lost 1 base, and 13 bases lay in between. The CDR3 is made up of 16 amino acids. Here the CDR3 reads CASSLMGRLGTDTQYF. CDR3 in DNA: TGTGCCAGCAGCTTAATGGGGCGGTTAGGCACAGATACGCAGTATTTT.

The gene calls are TRBV15 and TRBJ2-7; the match to TRBD1 covers 9 bases. The CDR3 has 17 residues. CDR1 and CDR2 from the germline V gene are LNHNV and YYDKDF (reference sequence). V shed 0 bases, J shed 3 bases, and the junction held 9 bases outside the gene matches. In DNA, the CDR3 is TGTGCCACCAGCAGAGATACCCAGGACAGGGGATTCTACGAGCAGTACTTC. Translation gives CATSRDTQDRGFYEQYF.